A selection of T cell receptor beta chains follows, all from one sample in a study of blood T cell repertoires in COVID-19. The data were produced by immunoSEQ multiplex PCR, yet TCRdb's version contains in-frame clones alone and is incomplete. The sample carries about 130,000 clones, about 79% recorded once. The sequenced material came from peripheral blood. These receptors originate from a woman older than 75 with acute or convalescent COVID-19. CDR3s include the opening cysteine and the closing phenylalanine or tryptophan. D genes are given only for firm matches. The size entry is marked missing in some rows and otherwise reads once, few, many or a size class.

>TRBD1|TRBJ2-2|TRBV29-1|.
CSVGQGRTGELFF
TGCAGCGTGGGACAGGGAAGGACCGGGGAGCTGTTTTTT
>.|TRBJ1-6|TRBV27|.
CASSYLTQGTYNSPLHF
TGTGCCAGCAGTTACCTTACCCAGGGGACCTATAATTCACCCCTCCACTTT
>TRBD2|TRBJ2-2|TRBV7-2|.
CASSFPGGNGELFF
TGTGCCAGCAGCTTCCCGGGGGGAAACGGGGAGCTGTTTTTT
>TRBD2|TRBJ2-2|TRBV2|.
CAIPKGLAGTPNTGELFF
TGTGCCATCCCTAAAGGACTAGCGGGGACCCCGAACACCGGGGAGCTGTTTTTT
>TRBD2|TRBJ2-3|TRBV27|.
CASTRGLAGGTDTQYF
TGTGCCAGCACGCGCGGACTAGCGGGGGGTACAGATACGCAGTATTTT
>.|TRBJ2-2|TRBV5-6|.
CASSLNPDFLSGELFF
TGTGCCAGCAGCTTGAATCCCGACTTTTTATCCGGGGAGCTGTTTTTT
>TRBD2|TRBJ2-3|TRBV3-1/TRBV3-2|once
CASSQASGGAGDTQYF
TGTGCCAGCAGCCAGGCTAGCGGGGGGGCAGGAGATACGCAGTATTTT
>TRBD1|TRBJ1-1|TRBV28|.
CASSSWRTGGRQGKVSYMNTEAFF
TGTGCCAGCAGTTCCTGGCGGACAGGGGGGAGGCAGGGGAAGGTCTCTTACATGAACACTGAAGCTTTCTTT
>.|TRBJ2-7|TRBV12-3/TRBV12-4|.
CASSYLYEQYF
TGTGCCAGCAGCTACCTATACGAGCAGTACTTC
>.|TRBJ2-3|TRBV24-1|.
CATSEGVTPDTQYF
TGTGCCACCAGTGAGGGAGTAACCCCAGATACGCAGTATTTT
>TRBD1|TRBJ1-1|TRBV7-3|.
CASSVTGGNTEAFF
TGTGCCAGCAGCGTTACAGGGGGGAACACTGAAGCTTTCTTT
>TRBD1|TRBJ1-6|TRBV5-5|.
CASSFWAGGRNSPLHF
TGTGCCAGCAGCTTTTGGGCAGGGGGCCGTAATTCACCCCTCCACTTT
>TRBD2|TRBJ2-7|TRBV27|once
CASSFVRGDSYEQYF
TGTGCCAGCAGTTTTGTGCGGGGGGATTCCTACGAGCAGTACTTC
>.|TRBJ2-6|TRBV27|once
CASSSSDSSGANVLTF
TGTGCCAGCAGTTCCAGCGACAGCTCTGGGGCCAACGTCCTGACTTTC
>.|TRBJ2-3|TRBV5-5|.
CASSPLGVGSTDTQYF
TGTGCCAGCAGCCCCCTAGGAGTCGGAAGCACAGATACGCAGTATTTT
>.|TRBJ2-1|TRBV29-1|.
CSVAAETYNEQFF
TGCAGCGTTGCAGCGGAAACCTACAATGAGCAGTTCTTC
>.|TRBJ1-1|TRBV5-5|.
CASSLIQDTEAFF
TGTGCCAGCAGCTTGATCCAGGACACTGAAGCTTTCTTT
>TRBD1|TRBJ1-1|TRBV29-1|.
CSETGTGAINTEAFF
TGCAGCGAAACCGGGACAGGAGCCATTAACACTGAAGCTTTCTTT
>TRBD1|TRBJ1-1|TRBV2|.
CASTLTRGREAFF
TGTGCCAGCACCCTGACCAGGGGGAGGGAAGCTTTCTTT
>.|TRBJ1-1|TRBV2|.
CASSRTLNTEAFF
TGTGCCAGCAGTCGGACACTTAACACTGAAGCTTTCTTT
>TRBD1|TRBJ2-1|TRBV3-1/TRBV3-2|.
CASSQTGGYEQFF
TGTGCCAGCAGCCAGACAGGGGGCTATGAGCAGTTCTTC
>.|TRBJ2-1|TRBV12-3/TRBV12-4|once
CASKRGDREQFF
TGTGCCAGTAAGCGGGGGGACAGGGAGCAGTTCTTC
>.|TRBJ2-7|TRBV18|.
CASSPSQGAFSYEQYF
TGTGCCAGCTCACCCAGCCAGGGCGCATTCTCCTACGAGCAGTACTTC
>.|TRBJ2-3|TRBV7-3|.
CASSSRGATDTQYF
TGTGCCAGCAGCTCTCGAGGAGCGACAGATACGCAGTATTTT
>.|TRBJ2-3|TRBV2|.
CASSPRGNTDTQYF
TGTGCCAGCTCACCGAGGGGGAACACAGATACGCAGTATTTT
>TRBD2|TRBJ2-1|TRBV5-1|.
CASSILAGDQRNEQFF
TGCGCCAGCAGCATTTTAGCGGGGGATCAGCGGAATGAGCAGTTCTTC
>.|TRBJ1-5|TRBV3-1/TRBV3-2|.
CASSHIQGQPQHF
TGTGCCAGCAGCCACATACAGGGTCAGCCCCAGCATTTT
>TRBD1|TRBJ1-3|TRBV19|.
CASSTYQTGAGNTIYF
TGTGCCAGTAGTACCTACCAGACAGGGGCTGGAAACACCATATATTTT
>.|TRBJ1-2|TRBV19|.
CASSIQGNNGYTF
TGTGCCAGTAGTATACAGGGAAATAATGGCTACACCTTC
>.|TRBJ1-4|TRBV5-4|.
CASSPQTAAATNEKLFF
TGTGCCAGCAGCCCGCAGACCGCAGCGGCAACTAATGAAAAACTGTTTTTT
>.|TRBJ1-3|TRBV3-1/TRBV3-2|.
CASSQAGVSGNTIYF
TGTGCCAGCAGCCAAGCGGGGGTCTCTGGAAACACCATATATTTT
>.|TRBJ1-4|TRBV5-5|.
CASSLGGWSTNEKLFF
TGTGCCAGCAGCTTGGGGGGCTGGTCCACTAATGAAAAACTGTTTTTT
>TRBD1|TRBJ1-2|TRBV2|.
CASSEAGTGGPMYGYTF
TGTGCCAGCAGTGAAGCCGGGACAGGGGGCCCGATGTATGGCTACACCTTC
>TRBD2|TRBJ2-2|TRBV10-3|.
CAIFPSGGADTGELFF
TGTGCCATCTTCCCTAGCGGGGGGGCTGACACCGGGGAGCTGTTTTTT
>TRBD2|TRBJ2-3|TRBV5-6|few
CASSPLAGGTDTQYF
TGTGCCAGCAGCCCCCTAGCGGGGGGCACAGATACGCAGTATTTT
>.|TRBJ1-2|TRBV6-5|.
CASRRQLTFNYGYTF
TGTGCCAGCAGAAGACAGTTAACGTTTAACTATGGCTACACCTTC
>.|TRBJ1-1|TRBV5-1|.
CASSPTGSSVNTEAFF
TGCGCCAGCAGCCCAACCGGGAGTTCGGTGAACACTGAAGCTTTCTTT
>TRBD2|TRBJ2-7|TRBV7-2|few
CASSWGGTRAYEQYF
TGTGCCAGCAGCTGGGGTGGGACTAGGGCCTACGAGCAGTACTTC
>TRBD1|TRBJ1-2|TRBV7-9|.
CASSLEGRDRNYGYTF
TGTGCCAGCAGCTTAGAGGGAAGGGACAGGAACTATGGCTACACCTTC
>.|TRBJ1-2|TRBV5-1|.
CASSLATQGNYGYTF
TGCGCCAGCAGCTTGGCCACTCAGGGGAACTATGGCTACACCTTC
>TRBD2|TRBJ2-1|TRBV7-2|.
CASSLRLASGGNEQFF
TGTGCCAGCAGCTTAAGGCTAGCTAGCGGGGGCAATGAGCAGTTCTTC
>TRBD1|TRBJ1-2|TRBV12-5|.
CASGLETGVGGYTF
TGTGCTAGTGGTTTGGAGACAGGGGTCGGTGGCTACACCTTC
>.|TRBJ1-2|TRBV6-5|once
CASSYSTPLGYYGYTF
TGTGCCAGCAGTTACTCGACCCCACTAGGCTACTATGGCTACACCTTC
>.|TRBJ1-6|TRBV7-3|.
CASSLRGDSPLHF
TGTGCCAGCAGCTTAAGGGGCGATTCACCCCTCCACTTT
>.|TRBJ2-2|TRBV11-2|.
CASSLEEGGLPGELFF
TGTGCCAGCAGCCTCGAGGAGGGGGGGCTCCCCGGGGAGCTGTTTTTT
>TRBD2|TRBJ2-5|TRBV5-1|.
CASSPVTSGGRETQYF
TGCGCCAGCAGCCCCGTCACTAGCGGGGGAAGGGAGACCCAGTACTTC
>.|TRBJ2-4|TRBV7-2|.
CASSLSPPAAGAKNIQYF
TGTGCCAGCAGCTTATCTCCCCCGGCGGCTGGGGCCAAAAACATTCAGTACTTC
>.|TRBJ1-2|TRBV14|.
CASSQTVGGGGYTF
TGTGCCAGCAGCCAAACCGTGGGGGGTGGAGGCTACACCTTC
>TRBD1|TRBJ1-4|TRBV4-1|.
CASSLSPGQGSEKLFF
TGCGCCAGCAGCCTATCCCCGGGACAGGGAAGCGAAAAACTGTTTTTT
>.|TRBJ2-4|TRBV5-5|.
CASSYRTEKNIQYF
TGTGCCAGCAGCTACAGGACAGAAAAAAACATTCAGTACTTC
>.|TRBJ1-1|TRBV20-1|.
CSASRGGGAYTEAFF
TGCAGTGCTAGTCGCGGCGGGGGCGCATACACTGAAGCTTTCTTT
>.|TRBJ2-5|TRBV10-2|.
CASSEGGAQMETQYF
TGCGCCAGCAGTGAAGGGGGGGCGCAAATGGAGACCCAGTACTTC
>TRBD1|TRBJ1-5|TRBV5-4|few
CASSLGGQGASQPQHF
TGTGCCAGCAGCTTGGGGGGACAGGGGGCAAGTCAGCCCCAGCATTTT
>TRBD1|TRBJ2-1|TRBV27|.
CASSYGGQAYNEQFF
TGTGCCAGCAGTTACGGGGGACAGGCGTACAATGAGCAGTTCTTC
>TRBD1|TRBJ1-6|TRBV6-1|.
CASSEGQGGSPLHF
TGTGCCAGCAGTGAGGGACAGGGTGGCTCACCCCTCCACTTT